This T cell receptor (beta chain) came from a study of blood T cells in healthy people across ages. Study-wide results and caveats: Estimates of total diversity, which came from one million sequenced T cells, were considered to be underestimates. There were more naive CD4+ cells and higher diversity in long-lived donors than in aged donors.

The germline V gene encodes CDR1 SGHVS and CDR2 FNYEAQ. CDR3 length equals 17 residues. The ends lost 5 bases at V and 7 bases at J; junction bases unmatched: 13. For the second PCR, which ran for 7 to 11 cycles, a sample-barcoded 5' primer and a J-beta primer mix were used. TCRdb redid the calling of the 5' RACE reads with MiXCR, one entry per CDR3 protein. The data show 1.8 million or so distinct CDR3 sequences, more than 35% seen once. In the case of this clonotype: The antigen remains undetermined.

The specimen was blood. This clonotype originated in a human donor in good health. The chain is built from TRBV7-6 and TRBJ2-1, with 11 bases identical to TRBD2. CDR3 in amino acids: CASSPTGLAGGKNEQFF. The CDR3 nucleotides read TGTGCCAGCAGCCCGACAGGGCTAGCGGGGGGCAAGAATGAGCAGTTCTTC.